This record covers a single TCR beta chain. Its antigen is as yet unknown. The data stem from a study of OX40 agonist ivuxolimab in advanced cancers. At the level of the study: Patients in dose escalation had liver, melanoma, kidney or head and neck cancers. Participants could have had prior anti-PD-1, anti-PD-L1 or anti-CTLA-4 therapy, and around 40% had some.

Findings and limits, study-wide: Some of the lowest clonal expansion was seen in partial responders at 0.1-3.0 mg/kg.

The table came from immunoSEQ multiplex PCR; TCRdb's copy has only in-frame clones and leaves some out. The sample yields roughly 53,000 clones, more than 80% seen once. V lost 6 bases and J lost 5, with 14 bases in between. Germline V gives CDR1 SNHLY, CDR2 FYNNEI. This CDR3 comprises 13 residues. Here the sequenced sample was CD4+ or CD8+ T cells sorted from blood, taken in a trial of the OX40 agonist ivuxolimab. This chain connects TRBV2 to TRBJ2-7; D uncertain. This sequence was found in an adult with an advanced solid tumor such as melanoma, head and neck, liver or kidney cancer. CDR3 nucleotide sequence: TGTGCCAGCAGCCCACTGGACGGTAACGAGCAGTACTTC. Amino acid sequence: CASSPLDGNEQYF.